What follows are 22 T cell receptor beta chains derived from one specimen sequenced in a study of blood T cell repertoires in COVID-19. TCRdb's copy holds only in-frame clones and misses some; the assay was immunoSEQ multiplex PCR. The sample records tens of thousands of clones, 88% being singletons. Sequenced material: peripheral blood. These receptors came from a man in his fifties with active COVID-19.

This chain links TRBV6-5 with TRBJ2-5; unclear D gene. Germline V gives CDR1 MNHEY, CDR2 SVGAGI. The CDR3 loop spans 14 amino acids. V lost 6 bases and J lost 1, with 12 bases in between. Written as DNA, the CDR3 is TGTGCCAGCAGGCCCGTGAGCATCCAAGAGACCCAGTACTTC. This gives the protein CASRPVSIQETQYF.

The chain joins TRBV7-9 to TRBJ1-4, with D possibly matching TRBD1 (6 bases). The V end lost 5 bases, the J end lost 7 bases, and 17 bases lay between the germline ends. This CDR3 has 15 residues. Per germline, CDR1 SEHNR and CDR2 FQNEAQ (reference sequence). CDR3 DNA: TGTGCCAGCAGCCAACTATCAGGGGTGGGTGAAAAACTGTTTTTT. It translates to CASSQLSGVGEKLFF.

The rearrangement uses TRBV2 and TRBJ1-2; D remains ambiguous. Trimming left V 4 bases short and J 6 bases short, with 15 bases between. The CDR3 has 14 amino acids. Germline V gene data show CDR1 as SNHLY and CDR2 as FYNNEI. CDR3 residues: CASSVNGYLDGYTF. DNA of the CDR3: TGTGCCAGCAGTGTCAACGGGTACTTAGATGGCTACACCTTC.

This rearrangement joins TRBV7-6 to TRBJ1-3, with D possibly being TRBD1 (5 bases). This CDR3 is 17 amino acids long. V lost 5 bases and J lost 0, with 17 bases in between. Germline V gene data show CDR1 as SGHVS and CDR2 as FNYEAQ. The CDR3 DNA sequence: TGTGCCAGCAGCACCTTTACAGGTTCTAGCTCTGGAAACACCATATATTTT. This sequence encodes CASSTFTGSSSGNTIYF.

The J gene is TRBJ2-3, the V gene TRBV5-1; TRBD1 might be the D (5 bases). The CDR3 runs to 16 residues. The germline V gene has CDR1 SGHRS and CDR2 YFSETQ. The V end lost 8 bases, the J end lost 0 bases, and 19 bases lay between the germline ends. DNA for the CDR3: TGCGCCAGTACTAAAAGAGTAGCAGGGAGCACAGATACGCAGTATTTT. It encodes CASTKRVAGSTDTQYF.

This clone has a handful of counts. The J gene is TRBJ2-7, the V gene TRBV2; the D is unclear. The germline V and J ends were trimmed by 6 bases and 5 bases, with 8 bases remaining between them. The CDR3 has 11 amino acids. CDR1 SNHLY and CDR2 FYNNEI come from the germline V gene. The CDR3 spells CASRELDEQYF. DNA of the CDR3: TGTGCCAGCAGGGAACTCGACGAGCAGTACTTC.

CDR3 sequence (DNA): TGCGCCAGCAGCTCTCAGGGAATCAGGAAAGATGGCTACACCTTC. Translating gives CASSSQGIRKDGYTF. The J gene is TRBJ1-2, the V gene TRBV5-1; the D gene is possibly TRBD1 (5 bases). The CDR3 contains 15 residues. V lost 3 bases to trimming and J lost 6 bases, with 18 bases between them. CDR1 is SGHRS, CDR2 YFSETQ, per germline.

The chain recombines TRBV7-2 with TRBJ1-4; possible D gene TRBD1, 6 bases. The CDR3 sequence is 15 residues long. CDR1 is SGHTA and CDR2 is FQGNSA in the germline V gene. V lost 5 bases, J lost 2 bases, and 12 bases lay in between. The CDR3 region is CASSLTGGTNEKLFF. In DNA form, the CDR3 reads TGTGCCAGCAGCCTGACTGGGGGCACTAATGAAAAACTGTTTTTT.

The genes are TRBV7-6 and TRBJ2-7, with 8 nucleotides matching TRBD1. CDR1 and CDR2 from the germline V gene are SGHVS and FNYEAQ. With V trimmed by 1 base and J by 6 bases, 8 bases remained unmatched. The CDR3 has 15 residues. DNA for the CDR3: TGTGCCAGCAGCTTAGGAGCCTCAGGGGGCGGCGAGCAGTACTTC. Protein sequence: CASSLGASGGGEQYF.

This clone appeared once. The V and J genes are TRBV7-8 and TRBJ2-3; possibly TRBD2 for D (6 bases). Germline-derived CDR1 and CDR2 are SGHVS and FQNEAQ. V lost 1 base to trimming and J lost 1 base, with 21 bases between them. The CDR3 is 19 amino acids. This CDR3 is CASSLVDYSLTGRTDTQYF. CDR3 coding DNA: TGTGCCAGCAGCTTAGTGGACTACTCCCTAACGGGACGCACAGATACGCAGTATTTT.

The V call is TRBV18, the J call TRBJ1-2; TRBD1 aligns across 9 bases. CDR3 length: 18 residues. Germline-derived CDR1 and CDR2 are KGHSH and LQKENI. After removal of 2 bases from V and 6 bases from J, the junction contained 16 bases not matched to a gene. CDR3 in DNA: TGTGCCAGCTCACCATTTGCGGGACAGGGCCGCCTAGAGGATGGCTACACCTTC. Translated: CASSPFAGQGRLEDGYTF.

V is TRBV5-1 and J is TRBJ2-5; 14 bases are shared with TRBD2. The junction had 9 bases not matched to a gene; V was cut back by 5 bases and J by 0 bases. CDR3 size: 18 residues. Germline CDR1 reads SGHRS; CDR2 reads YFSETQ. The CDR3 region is CASRDGLAGGPYQETQYF. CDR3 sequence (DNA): TGCGCCAGCAGGGACGGACTAGCGGGGGGCCCGTACCAAGAGACCCAGTACTTC.

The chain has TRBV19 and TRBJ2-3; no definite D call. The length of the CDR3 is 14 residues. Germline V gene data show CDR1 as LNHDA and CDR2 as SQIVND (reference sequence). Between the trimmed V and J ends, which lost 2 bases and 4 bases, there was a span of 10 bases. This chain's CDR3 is CASSITVGPDTQYF. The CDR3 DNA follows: TGTGCCAGTAGTATAACGGTGGGCCCAGATACGCAGTATTTT. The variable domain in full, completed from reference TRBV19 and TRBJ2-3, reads DGGITQSPKYLFRKEGQNVTLSCEQNLNHDAMYWYRQDPGQGLRLIYYSQIVNDFQKGDIAEGYSVSREKKESFPLTVTSAQKNPTAFYLCASSITVGPDTQYFGPGTRLTVL.

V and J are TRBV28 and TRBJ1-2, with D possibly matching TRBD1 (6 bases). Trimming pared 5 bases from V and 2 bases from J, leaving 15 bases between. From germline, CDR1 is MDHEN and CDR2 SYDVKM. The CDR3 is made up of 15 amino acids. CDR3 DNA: TGTGCCAGCAGTCCCCCCCGCACAGGGAACTATGGCTACACCTTC. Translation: CASSPPRTGNYGYTF.

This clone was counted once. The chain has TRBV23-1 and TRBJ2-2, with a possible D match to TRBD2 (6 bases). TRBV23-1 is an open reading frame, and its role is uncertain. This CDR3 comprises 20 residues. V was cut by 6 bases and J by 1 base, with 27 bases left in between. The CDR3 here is CASRWWDGGWDCMNTGELFF. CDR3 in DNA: TGCGCCAGCAGGTGGTGGGATGGGGGATGGGACTGCATGAACACCGGGGAGCTGTTTTTT.

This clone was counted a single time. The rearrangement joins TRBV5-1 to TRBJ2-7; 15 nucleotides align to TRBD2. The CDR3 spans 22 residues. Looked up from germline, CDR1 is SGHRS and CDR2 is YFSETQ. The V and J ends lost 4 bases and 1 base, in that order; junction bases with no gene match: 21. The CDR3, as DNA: TGCGCCAGCAGCCCCGAGGGTGAAGAACGGACTAGCGGGAGGGCGACTTCCTACGAGCAGTACTTC. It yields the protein CASSPEGEERTSGRATSYEQYF.

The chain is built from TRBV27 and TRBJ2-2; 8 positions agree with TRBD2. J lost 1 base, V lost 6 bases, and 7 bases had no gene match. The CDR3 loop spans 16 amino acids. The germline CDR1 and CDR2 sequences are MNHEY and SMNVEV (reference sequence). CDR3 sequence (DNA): TGTGCCAGCAGGCGGGAGGCGGGTTTGAACACCGGGGAGCTGTTTTTT. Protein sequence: CASRREAGLNTGELFF.

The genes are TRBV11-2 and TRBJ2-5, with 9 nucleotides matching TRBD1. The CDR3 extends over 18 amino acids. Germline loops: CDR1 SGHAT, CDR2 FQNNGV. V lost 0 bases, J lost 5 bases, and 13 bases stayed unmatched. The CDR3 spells CASSLDKWGGQGVETQYF. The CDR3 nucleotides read TGTGCCAGCAGCTTAGATAAGTGGGGGGGACAGGGAGTGGAGACCCAGTACTTC. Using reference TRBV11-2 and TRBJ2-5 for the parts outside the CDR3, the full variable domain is EAGVAQSPRYKIIEKRQSVAFWCNPISGHATLYWYQQILGQGPKLLIQFQNNGVVDDSQLPKDRFSAERLKGVDSTLKIQPAKLEDSAVYLCASSLDKWGGQGVETQYFGPGTRLLVL.

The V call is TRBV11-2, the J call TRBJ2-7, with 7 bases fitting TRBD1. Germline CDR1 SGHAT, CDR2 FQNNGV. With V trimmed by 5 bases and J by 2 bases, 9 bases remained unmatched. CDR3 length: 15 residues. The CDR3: CASSTYRGQAYEQYF. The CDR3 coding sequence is TGTGCCAGCAGCACTTACAGGGGTCAAGCCTACGAGCAGTACTTC.

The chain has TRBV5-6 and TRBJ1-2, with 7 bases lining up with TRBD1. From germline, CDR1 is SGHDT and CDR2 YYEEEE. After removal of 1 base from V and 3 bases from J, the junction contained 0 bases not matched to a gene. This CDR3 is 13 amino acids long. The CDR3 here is CASSLTGDYGYTF. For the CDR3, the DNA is TGTGCCAGCAGCTTGACAGGGGACTATGGCTACACCTTC.

The DNA for the CDR3 is TGTGCCAGCAGCCAAGGGGCAGGGGGCCTTTACGAGCAGTACTTC. The encoded protein is CASSQGAGGLYEQYF. The gene calls are TRBV3-1 (or the pseudogene TRBV3-2) and TRBJ2-7, with 8 bases aligning to TRBD1. Trimming at V came to 1 base and at J to 4 bases, leaving 6 bases not matched to a gene. Germline V CDR1 and CDR2: LGHDT, YNNKEL (reference sequence). This CDR3 region has 15 residues.

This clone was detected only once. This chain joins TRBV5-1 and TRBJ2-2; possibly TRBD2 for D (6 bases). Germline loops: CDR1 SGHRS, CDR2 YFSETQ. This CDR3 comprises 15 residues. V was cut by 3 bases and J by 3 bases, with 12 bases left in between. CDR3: CASSSRDSYTGELFF. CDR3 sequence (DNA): TGCGCCAGCAGCTCCCGGGACTCATACACCGGGGAGCTGTTTTTT.